Each of the 18 T cell receptor beta chains below was sequenced from the same sample in a study of blood T cell repertoires in COVID-19. The repertoire was sequenced with immunoSEQ multiplex PCR; TCRdb's copy has only in-frame clones and lacks some. The sample yields a few hundred thousand clones, around 90% seen once. The specimen was peripheral blood. The receptors were sampled from a man aged 18 to 30 with COVID-19, enrolled during active disease.

The chain uses TRBV3-1 (or the pseudogene TRBV3-2) and TRBJ2-3; 8 positions match TRBD2. The V gene end was trimmed by 1 base and the J gene end by 1 base; junction bases not matched to a gene: 4. Looked up from germline, CDR1 is LGHDT and CDR2 is YNNKEL (reference sequence). This CDR3 has 16 residues. The CDR3 DNA sequence: TGTGCCAGCAGCCAAGGAGACGGGGGGGGCACAGATACGCAGTATTTT. Amino acids: CASSQGDGGGTDTQYF.

The chain employs TRBV5-1 and TRBJ1-1; 7 nucleotides align to TRBD1. Losses at the gene ends were 3 bases for V and 3 bases for J; bases not matched to a gene: 5. The CDR3 is 14 amino acids. Looked up from germline, CDR1 is SGHRS and CDR2 is YFSETQ. CDR3 protein: CASSSGGRDTEAFF. In DNA, the CDR3 is TGCGCCAGCAGCTCAGGGGGGAGAGACACTGAAGCTTTCTTT.

V is TRBV29-1 and J is TRBJ2-1; D is possibly TRBD1 (5 bases). Trimming took 4 bases from V and 7 from J, leaving 20 bases between them. The CDR3 has 15 residues. Germline lookup yields CDR1 SQVTM and CDR2 ANQGSEA. Written as DNA, the CDR3 is TGCAGCGTTGTAAAGGGGCAGGGCTTGTCGAATGAGCAGTTCTTC. Translated, it gives CSVVKGQGLSNEQFF.

The chain is built from TRBV6-6 and TRBJ1-5; 8 nucleotides match TRBD1. Trimming cost V 5 bases and J 1 base; bases outside gene matches: 7. This CDR3 has 16 residues. The V gene's germline CDR1 is MNHNY and CDR2 SVGAGI (reference sequence). CDR3: CASSLQDRESNQPQHF. CDR3 coding DNA: TGTGCCAGCAGTCTACAGGACAGGGAGAGCAATCAGCCCCAGCATTTT.

This chain uses TRBV7-2 with TRBJ2-2, with 11 bases that match TRBD2. There are 17 residues in the CDR3. After removal of 0 bases from V and 7 bases from J, the junction contained 7 bases not matched to a gene. Germline-derived CDR1 and CDR2 are SGHTA and FQGNSA. CDR3 amino acids: CASSLAGLAGGIGELFF. CDR3 in DNA: TGTGCCAGCAGCTTAGCTGGGCTAGCGGGGGGAATCGGGGAGCTGTTTTTT.

The count of this clone is one. The V and J genes are TRBV2 and TRBJ2-5; 7 positions agree with TRBD1. Trimming took 6 bases from V and 4 from J; bases not matched to a gene: 8. Germline assignment: CDR1 SNHLY and CDR2 FYNNEI. The CDR3 sequence is 14 residues long. CDR3 sequence: CASRDRSQGETQYF. CDR3 nucleotides: TGTGCCAGCAGGGACAGGTCCCAGGGAGAGACCCAGTACTTC. The complete variable domain, with remaining parts taken from reference TRBV2 and TRBJ2-5, reads EPEVTQTPSHQVTQMGQEVILRCVPISNHLYFYWYRQILGQKVEFLVSFYNNEISEKSEIFDDQFSVERPDGSNFTLKIRSTKLEDSAMYFCASRDRSQGETQYFGPGTRLLVL.

In this sample, this clone turned up a few times. V and J are TRBV5-6 and TRBJ1-4, with 9 bases identical to TRBD1. The CDR3 is 14 residues long. From germline, CDR1 is SGHDT and CDR2 YYEEEE. The V segment lost 3 bases and the J segment 7 bases; nucleotides outside the gene matches: 4. CDR3 in amino acids: CASSWGQGGEKLFF. CDR3 DNA: TGTGCCAGCAGCTGGGGACAGGGTGGTGAAAAACTGTTTTTT.

CDR3 sequence: CASSLGGLASYNEQFF. The CDR3 bases are TGTGCCAGCAGCTTAGGAGGACTAGCCTCCTACAATGAGCAGTTCTTC. The chain links TRBV7-2 to TRBJ2-1; 8 positions agree with TRBD2. Germline values: CDR1 SGHTA, CDR2 FQGNSA. The ends lost 1 base at V and 0 bases at J; junction bases unmatched: 2. The CDR3 loop spans 16 amino acids.

The chain couples TRBV24-1 to TRBJ1-3; possibly TRBD1 for D (6 bases). This CDR3 is built from 17 residues. V was shortened by 0 bases and J by 0 bases, with 11 bases between the two germline ends. Germline loops: CDR1 KGHDR, CDR2 SFDVKD. The chain's CDR3 is CATSDLMDRASGNTIYF. The CDR3 DNA follows: TGTGCCACCAGTGATTTGATGGACAGAGCCTCTGGAAACACCATATATTTT.

The rearrangement uses TRBV5-1 and TRBJ1-1; TRBD1 is a possible D gene (6 bases). This CDR3 region has 15 residues. Trimming stripped 4 bases from V and 0 bases from J, with 13 bases between. Germline assignment: CDR1 SGHRS and CDR2 YFSETQ. The CDR3 reads CASSLEGGMNTEAFF. Written as DNA, the CDR3 is TGCGCCAGCAGCCTTGAAGGGGGAATGAACACTGAAGCTTTCTTT.

The genes are TRBV4-1 and TRBJ1-5; possibly TRBD1 for D (5 bases). The germline gives CDR1 MGHRA, CDR2 YSYEKL. Trimming pared 0 bases from V and 6 bases from J, leaving 12 bases between. The CDR3 has 15 residues. The CDR3 DNA follows: TGCGCCAGCAGCCAAGAGGGGCAGGGAACTCAGCCCCAGCATTTT. Its translation is CASSQEGQGTQPQHF.

V is TRBV15 and J is TRBJ1-6; D is undetermined. The CDR3 contains 14 residues. Trimming stripped 0 bases from V and 13 bases from J, with 13 bases between. Germline assignment: CDR1 LNHNV and CDR2 YYDKDF (reference sequence). As DNA, the CDR3 is TGTGCCACCAGCAGAGACCGAAGAGGCAGTCCCCTCCACTTT. It encodes CATSRDRRGSPLHF.

This sequence joins TRBV30 and TRBJ1-4, with 8 bases that match TRBD1. CDR3 length equals 13 residues. Germline CDR1 and CDR2: GTSNPN and SVGIG (reference sequence). J gave up 14 bases and V 2 bases, and 10 bases lay outside the gene matches. The CDR3 reads CAWSNSGGAPLFF. The CDR3 region has the DNA TGTGCCTGGAGTAACTCAGGGGGCGCCCCCCTGTTTTTT. Complete variable domain (other parts from reference TRBV30 and TRBJ1-4): SQTIHQWPATLVQPVGSPLSLECTVEGTSNPNLYWYRQAAGRGLQLLFYSVGIGQISSEVPQNLSASRPQDRQFILSSKKLLLSDSGFYLCAWSNSGGAPLFFGSGTQLSVL.

This clone appeared a few times. The CDR3 nucleotides are TGTGCCAGCAGCCCAAGGGCCCGGGATTACTATGGCTACACCTTC. Protein: CASSPRARDYYGYTF. The rearrangement joins TRBV7-2 to TRBJ1-2; D gene uncertain. The CDR3 covers 15 residues. Germline CDR1 is SGHTA and CDR2 is FQGNSA. V was shortened by 5 bases and J by 3 bases, with 16 bases between the two germline ends.

V usage is TRBV7-9 and J usage is TRBJ2-1, with a possible D match to TRBD2 (7 bases). Germline V gene sequence: CDR1 SEHNR, CDR2 FQNEAQ (reference sequence). This CDR3 has 14 residues. The ends were cut back, 8 bases at V and 10 bases at J, with 21 bases in the middle. CDR3 nucleotides: TGTGCCAGCTCCCCGGCGGGGGCAGCTGCAGAGCAGTTCTTC. Amino acids: CASSPAGAAAEQFF. Full variable domain (missing parts from reference TRBV7-9 and TRBJ2-1): DTGVSQNPRHKITKRGQNVTFRCDPISEHNRLYWYRQTLGQGPEFLTYFQNEAQLEKSRLLSDRFSAERPKGSFSTLEIQRTEQGDSAMYLCASSPAGAAAEQFFGPGTRLTVL.

This chain links TRBV11-2 with TRBJ2-7; 8 bases agree with TRBD1. This CDR3 is built from 16 residues. Germline V CDR1 and CDR2: SGHAT, FQNNGV. The trim removed 4 bases at V and 4 bases at J, leaving 12 bases unmatched. This CDR3 is CASSSGQGDFRYEQYF. CDR3 DNA: TGTGCCAGCAGCTCCGGACAGGGTGATTTTCGGTACGAGCAGTACTTC.

The rearrangement uses TRBV18 and TRBJ2-7; 8 nucleotides align to TRBD1. In germline, CDR1 is KGHSH, CDR2 LQKENI. Trimming cost V 4 bases and J 2 bases; bases outside gene matches: 7. This CDR3 has 15 amino acids. This chain's CDR3 is CASSLGTGEAYEQYF. In nucleotides, the CDR3 is TGTGCCAGCTCACTGGGGACAGGCGAGGCCTACGAGCAGTACTTC.

The chain combines TRBV27 with TRBJ1-2; TRBD1 is a possible D gene (6 bases). V gave up 6 bases and J gave up 0 bases, with 14 bases separating them. This CDR3 is 15 amino acids long. From germline, CDR1 is MNHEY and CDR2 SMNVEV (reference sequence). CDR3 sequence reads: CASRPTGLSNYGYTF. DNA of the CDR3: TGTGCCAGCAGACCGACAGGACTCTCTAACTATGGCTACACCTTC.